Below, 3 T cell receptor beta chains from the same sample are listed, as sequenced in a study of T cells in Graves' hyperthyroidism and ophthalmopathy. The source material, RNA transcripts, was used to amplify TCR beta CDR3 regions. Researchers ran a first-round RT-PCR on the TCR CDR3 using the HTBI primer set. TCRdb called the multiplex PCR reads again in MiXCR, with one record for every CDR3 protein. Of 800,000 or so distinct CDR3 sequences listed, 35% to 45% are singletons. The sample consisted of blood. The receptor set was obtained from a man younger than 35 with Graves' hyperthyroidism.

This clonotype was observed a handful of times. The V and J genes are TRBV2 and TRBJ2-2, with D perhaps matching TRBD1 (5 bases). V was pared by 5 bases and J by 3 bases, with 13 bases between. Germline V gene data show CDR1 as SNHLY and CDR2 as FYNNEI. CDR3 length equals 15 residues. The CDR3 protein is CASSSDTYYTGELFF. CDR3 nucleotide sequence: TGTGCCAGCAGTTCGGACACCTATTACACCGGGGAGCTGTTTTTT.

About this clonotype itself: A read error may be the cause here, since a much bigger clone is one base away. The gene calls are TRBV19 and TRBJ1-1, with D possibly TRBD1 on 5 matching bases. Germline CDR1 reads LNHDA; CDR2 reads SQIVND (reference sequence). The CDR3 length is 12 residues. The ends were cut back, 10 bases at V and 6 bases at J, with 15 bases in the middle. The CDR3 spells CATTSRGAEAFF. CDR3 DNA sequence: TGTGCCACCACCTCGCGGGGGGCTGAAGCTTTCTTT.

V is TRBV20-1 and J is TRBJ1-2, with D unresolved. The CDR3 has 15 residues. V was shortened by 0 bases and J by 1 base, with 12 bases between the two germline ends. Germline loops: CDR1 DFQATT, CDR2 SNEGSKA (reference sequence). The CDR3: CSARDHSGGNYGYTF. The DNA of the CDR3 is TGCAGTGCTAGAGATCATTCGGGAGGTAACTATGGCTACACCTTC.